Presented here are 9 T cell receptor beta chains from one specimen sequenced in a study of regulatory T cells in long-lasting Graves disease. Stated time point: newly diagnosed GD, antithyroid drugs for less than 3 months. Scientists built the TCR library using RNA that was extracted from PBMCs. Investigators prepared the TCR beta libraries by applying iRepertoire HTBI primers and Arm-PCR of CDR3 regions. Each CDR3 protein gets one entry after TCRdb re-called the multiplex PCR reads with MiXCR. The sample records fewer than 350,000 distinct CDR3 sequences, 18% being singletons. Source: peripheral blood mononuclear cells (PBMCs), taken at new diagnosis, from a patient treated with antithyroid drugs. The receptors stem from a female donor with Graves disease.

On this clonotype itself: A far more abundant clone sits one base away, making this likely a read error. The chain has TRBV6-4 and TRBJ2-3; TRBD2 matches 7 bases. The CDR3 runs to 16 residues. Germline CDR1 reads MRHNA; CDR2 reads SNTAGT. For the CDR3, the DNA is TGTGCCAGCAGTGAAGCGAGTGGCGGGAGCATAGATACGCAGTATTTT. This codes for CASSEASGGSIDTQYF.

In this sample, this clonotype turned up many times. The CDR3 region has the DNA TGCGCCAGCAGCCCAGGACAGTATAACACTGAAGCTTTCTTT. It is translated as CASSPGQYNTEAFF. The chain recombines TRBV5-1 with TRBJ1-1; TRBD1 is a possible D gene (6 bases). The germline gives CDR1 SGHRS, CDR2 YFSETQ. Between the trimmed V and J ends, which lost 4 bases and 2 bases, there was a span of 12 bases. The CDR3 sequence is 14 residues long.

This clonotype occurred many times. V is TRBV25-1 and J is TRBJ1-4, with D unclear. Trimming pared 10 bases from V and 5 bases from J, leaving 17 bases between. The CDR3 runs 14 residues. Looked up from germline, CDR1 is MGHDK and CDR2 is SYGVNS. Here the CDR3 reads CANSLGPTNEKLFF. The CDR3, as DNA: TGTGCCAACTCGTTAGGGCCCACGAATGAAAAACTGTTTTTT.

The DNA for the CDR3 is TGTGCCAGCAGCCCAACGGAGGACACCTTCGATGAAAAACTGTTTTTT. The encoded protein is CASSPTEDTFDEKLFF. The chain is built from TRBV7-2 and TRBJ1-4; D is possibly TRBD1 (5 bases). Germline V gives CDR1 SGHTA, CDR2 FQGNSA. V dropped 5 bases and J dropped 6 bases, with 19 bases sitting between them. The length of the CDR3 is 16 residues.

The chain couples TRBV13 to TRBJ2-2; a weak D match, TRBD1 (6 bases). The ends were cut back, 3 bases at V and 0 bases at J, with 20 bases in the middle. The CDR3 covers 19 residues. CDR1 and CDR2 (germline): PRHDT, FYEKMQ (reference sequence). CDR3 loop: CASSFGTNRVRANTGELFF. CDR3 nucleotide sequence: TGTGCCAGCAGCTTCGGCACAAACAGGGTCCGGGCGAACACCGGGGAGCTGTTTTTT.

This clonotype appeared many times. This chain connects TRBV5-1 to TRBJ1-2; D perhaps matches TRBD1 (6 bases). Germline V gene sequence: CDR1 SGHRS, CDR2 YFSETQ. The CDR3 consists of 16 residues. V dropped 0 bases and J dropped 3 bases, with 15 bases sitting between them. CDR3 protein: CASSLANAGVHYGYTF. Written as DNA, the CDR3 is TGCGCCAGCAGCTTGGCCAATGCAGGGGTTCACTATGGCTACACCTTC.

In this sample, this clonotype turned up many times. The CDR3 loop is CASSSTKGAFEQFF. CDR3 bases: TGTGCCAGCAGCTCAACTAAGGGGGCCTTTGAGCAGTTCTTC. The gene calls are TRBV7-8 and TRBJ2-1; TRBD1 matches at 7 bases. The CDR3 spans 14 residues. V lost 4 bases, J lost 9 bases, and 9 bases stayed unmatched. CDR1 is SGHVS, CDR2 FQNEAQ, per germline.

In this sample, this clonotype turned up a few times. J is TRBJ1-1 and V is TRBV29-1, with D perhaps TRBD1 (5 bases). Germline CDR1 SQVTM, CDR2 ANQGSEA. Trimming stripped 7 bases from V and 1 base from J, with 13 bases between. The CDR3 has 13 residues. Here the CDR3 reads CSARRGANTEAFF. In DNA form, the CDR3 reads TGCAGCGCTCGAAGGGGCGCGAACACTGAAGCTTTCTTT.

This clonotype was found many times. This chain joins TRBV20-1 and TRBJ2-5; the match to TRBD2 covers 10 bases. The CDR3 runs to 15 residues. V shed 6 bases and J 0 bases; nucleotides not matched to a gene: 7. Germline assignment: CDR1 DFQATT and CDR2 SNEGSKA (reference sequence). CDR3 region: CSADGTSANQETQYF. The DNA for the CDR3 is TGCAGTGCAGACGGGACTAGCGCAAACCAAGAGACCCAGTACTTC.